The clone carrying this TCR beta chain was counted a few times. No antigen is known for it. The V end was cut by 5 bases, the J end by 3 bases, with 11 bases between. This CDR3 contains 14 residues. Germline V lookup: CDR1 MNHNS, CDR2 SASEGT. The data are from a study of cytomegalovirus exposure and HLA in healthy donors. General study results and limits: Later analysis identified around 15,000 TCR beta sequences associated with HLA alleles, using a false discovery rate threshold of 0.05. Reportedly, cytomegalovirus status was diagnosed with high sensitivity and specificity.

The PCR was carried out with 60 Vbeta primers and 13 Jbeta primers. The data were produced by immunoSEQ multiplex PCR, yet TCRdb's version contains in-frame clones alone and is incomplete. This table holds around 150,000 clones, over 8% found once. Sequences were obtained from PBMCs. The rearrangement joins TRBV6-1 to TRBJ1-3; D is perhaps TRBD1 (6 bases). The source of this sequence is a male donor in good health and CMV-seronegative. The CDR3 region is CASSTGSSGNTIYF. The CDR3 region has the DNA TGTGCCAGCAGTACAGGGTCGAGTGGAAACACCATATATTTT.